This TCR beta chain was recorded in a study of HIV-infected children after antiretroviral therapy interruption. Whole-study results and caveats: Some non-naive CD45RA+ T cells might be present among sorted naive cells. After treatment interruption started, naive CD4+ CDR3 overlap across time points dropped.

Unique molecular identifiers were included in an RNA-based 3' RACE TCR library. TCRdb independently ran MiXCR on the 3' RACE reads; one entry per CDR3 protein. The table records tens of thousands of distinct CDR3 sequences, more than 3.5% of them present only once. As to treatment: PENTA 11 planned treatment interruption arm or continuous ART arm. Germline V gene lookup returns CDR1 LNHDA and CDR2 SQIVND (reference sequence). Deletions cut 3 bases from V and 4 bases from J, with 9 bases between. The CDR3 is 14 residues long. This clonotype was observed at least ten times. Its antigen remains unknown. The specimen was CD45RA+ CD4+ T cells from PBMCs, pooled from several time points, collected from a donor given antiretroviral therapy, either interrupted or continuous. Subset denoted: naive CD4+ CD45RA+ CD45RO- T cells. The TCR comes from a pool of human donors with HIV. The chain employs TRBV19 and TRBJ2-2; D unclear. As DNA, the CDR3 is TGTGCCAGTAGTATCCCGGATCTCACCGGGGAGCTGTTTTTT. Its protein is CASSIPDLTGELFF.